The T cell receptor (beta chain) described here comes from a study of radiation and T cells in renal cell carcinoma. Time point noted: blood 4 weeks post-SBRT, at nephrectomy. The treatment was: 15 Gy SBRT to primary tumor, nephrectomy 4 weeks later. V was clipped by 5 bases and J by 5 bases; unmatched bases: 8. The CDR3 extends over 15 amino acids. Germline V lookup: CDR1 KGHSH, CDR2 LQKENI. TCRdb's copy holds only in-frame clones and misses some; the assay was immunoSEQ multiplex PCR. Altogether roughly 86,000 clones are present, 85% being singletons, with the ten largest covering roughly a tenth. The chain couples TRBV18 to TRBJ1-1, with TRBD1 identical over 10 bases. The source was blood, collected from a patient whose treatment included radiotherapy and nephrectomy. The TCR sequence derives from a man aged 50 to 59 with renal cell carcinoma. As DNA, the CDR3 is TGTGCCAGCTCAGGGGACAGGGGTCTCCGAACTGAAGCTTTCTTT. It specifies CASSGDRGLRTEAFF.